This TCR beta chain was recorded in a study of blood T cells in healthy people across ages. Points from the study as a whole: Age advanced and TCR beta diversity per million T cells fell, roughly linearly.

A second PCR of roughly 7 to 11 cycles used a sample-barcoded 5' primer and a J-beta primer mix. One entry per CDR3 protein, called by TCRdb with MiXCR from the 5' RACE reads. The profile shows fewer than 800,000 distinct CDR3 sequences, approximately 31% of them singletons. A remark on this clonotype: No antigen is known for it.

Those donating, healthy Caucasian individuals from Russia, were aged roughly 6 to 95. CDR1 and CDR2 (germline): DFQATT, SNEGSKA (reference sequence). V gave up 1 base and J gave up 9 bases, with 10 bases separating them. This CDR3 comprises 11 residues. This chain links TRBV20-1 with TRBJ2-7; tentatively, D is TRBD2 (5 bases). Sequencing was done on a sample of blood. The receptor's source is a woman older than 75 in good health. The CDR3 DNA sequence: TGCAGTGCTAGAGGGGGAGATGTGCAGTACTTC. This sequence encodes CSARGGDVQYF.